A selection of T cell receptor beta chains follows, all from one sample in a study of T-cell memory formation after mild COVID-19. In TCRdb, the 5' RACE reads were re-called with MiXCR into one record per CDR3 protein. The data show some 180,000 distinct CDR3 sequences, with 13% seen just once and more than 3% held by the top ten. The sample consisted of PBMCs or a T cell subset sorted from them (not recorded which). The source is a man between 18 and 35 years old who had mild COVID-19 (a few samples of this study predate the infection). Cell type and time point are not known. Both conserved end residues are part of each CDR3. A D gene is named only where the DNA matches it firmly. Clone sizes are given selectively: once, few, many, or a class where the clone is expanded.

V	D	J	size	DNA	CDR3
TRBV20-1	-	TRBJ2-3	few	TGCAGTGCTAGGATTGGGGTTTCCCCAGATACGCAGTATTTT	CSARIGVSPDTQYF
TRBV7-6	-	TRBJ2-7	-	TGTGCCAGCAGTACTGGACACCTCTCCTACGAGCAGTACTTC	CASSTGHLSYEQYF
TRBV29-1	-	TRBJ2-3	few	TGCAGCGTTGAGAGGGGAAGCACAGATACGCAGTATTTT	CSVERGSTDTQYF
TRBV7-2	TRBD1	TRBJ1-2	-	TGTGCCAGCAGCGAACAGGGGCCCCGTGGCTACACCTTC	CASSEQGPRGYTF
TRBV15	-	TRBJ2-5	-	TGTGCCACCAGCAGAGTGGTCGAAGAGACCCAGTACTTC	CATSRVVEETQYF
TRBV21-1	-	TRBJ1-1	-	TGTGCCAGCCTCCCTCGGGGGCGCCTCAAGGCTTTCTTT	CASLPRGRLKAFF
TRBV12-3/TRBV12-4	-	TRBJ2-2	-	TGTGCCAACACCCGAACCGGTGGCACCGGGGAGCTGTTTTTT	CANTRTGGTGELFF
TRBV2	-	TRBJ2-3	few	TGTGCCAGCACGACGATGGGCACAGATACGCAGTATTTT	CASTTMGTDTQYF
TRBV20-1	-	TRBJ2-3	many	TGCAGTGCTAGATCTCCGTCCCCATCGCGTAGCACAGATACGCAGTATTTT	CSARSPSPSRSTDTQYF
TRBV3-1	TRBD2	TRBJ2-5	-	TGTGCCAGCAGCCAAGAAGGGACTACAGAGACCCAGTACTTC	CASSQEGTTETQYF
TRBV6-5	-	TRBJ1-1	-	TGTGCCAGCAGCCTTCGGGGACCTGAAGCTTTCTTT	CASSLRGPEAFF
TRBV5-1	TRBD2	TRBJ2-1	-	TGCGCCAGCAGCTCGGGACTAGCGGGAGAATCCTACAATGAGCAGTTCTTC	CASSSGLAGESYNEQFF
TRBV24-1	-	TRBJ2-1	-	TGTGCCACCAGCCCCGCGGGGAGTGGTGAGCAGTTCTTC	CATSPAGSGEQFF
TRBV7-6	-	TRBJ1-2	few	TGTGCCAGCAGCCCCGGGGCTTACAATGGCTACACCTTC	CASSPGAYNGYTF
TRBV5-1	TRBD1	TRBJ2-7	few	TGCGCCAGCAGCTTAGGGCAGGGGGCGCGAGAGCAGTACTTC	CASSLGQGAREQYF
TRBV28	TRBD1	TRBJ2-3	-	TGTGCCAGCAGCCCAGGGGACAGGGGCCCAGATACGCAGTATTTT	CASSPGDRGPDTQYF
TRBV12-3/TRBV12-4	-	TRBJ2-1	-	TGTGCCAGCAGCTACGGACTGGTGAATGAGCAGTTCTTC	CASSYGLVNEQFF
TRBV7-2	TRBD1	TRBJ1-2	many	TGTGCCAGCAGCCGGGAGGGGACAGGGTCTGGCTACACCTTC	CASSREGTGSGYTF
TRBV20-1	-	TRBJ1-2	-	TGCAGTGCTAGAGTCCCGGGTACAATGGGGGGCTACACCTTC	CSARVPGTMGGYTF
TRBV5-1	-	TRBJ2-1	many	TGCGCCAGCAGCCCACGAGGGACATTTTTGTCCTACAATGAGCAGTTCTTC	CASSPRGTFLSYNEQFF
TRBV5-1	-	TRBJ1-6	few	TGCGCCAGCAGCTCCTTGAGAGACAATTCACCCCTCCACTTT	CASSSLRDNSPLHF
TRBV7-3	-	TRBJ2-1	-	TGTGCCAGCAGCCCCGATCCGGGCCCTCGTGAGCAGTTCTTC	CASSPDPGPREQFF
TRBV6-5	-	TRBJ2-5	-	TGTGCCAGCACAGGGGTGGAGACCCAGTACTTC	CASTGVETQYF
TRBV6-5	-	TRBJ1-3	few	TGTGCCAGCAGTTCCGACGGTCTCTCTGGAAACACCATATATTTT	CASSSDGLSGNTIYF
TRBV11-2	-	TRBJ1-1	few	TGTGCCAGCAGCTCGACGGGGAGCGAAGCTTTCTTT	CASSSTGSEAFF
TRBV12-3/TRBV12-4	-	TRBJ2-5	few	TGTGCCAGCACCTTGGGACATGCAGAGACCCAGTACTTC	CASTLGHAETQYF
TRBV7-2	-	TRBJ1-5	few	TGTGCCAGCAGCTTAGCCGGCCGGCAGGGGCAGCCCCAGCATTTT	CASSLAGRQGQPQHF
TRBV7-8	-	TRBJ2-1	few	TGTGCCAGCAGCTTCCACCAGGGGAATGAGCAGTTCTTC	CASSFHQGNEQFF
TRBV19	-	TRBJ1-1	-	TGTGCCAGTAGTACGGCAGGGCTCATGAACACTGAAGCTTTCTTT	CASSTAGLMNTEAFF
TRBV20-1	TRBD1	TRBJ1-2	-	TGCAGTGCTAGACCAAATTTGGACAGGGCCTATGGCTACACCTTC	CSARPNLDRAYGYTF
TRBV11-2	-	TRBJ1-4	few	TGTGCCAGCAGCTCCCCGTCTAGAAATGAAAAACTGTTTTTT	CASSSPSRNEKLFF
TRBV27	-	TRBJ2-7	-	TGTGCCAGCAGTTGGGCAGGGCCCACCTACGAGCAGTACTTC	CASSWAGPTYEQYF
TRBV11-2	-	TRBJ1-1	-	TGTGCCAGCAGCTCCCAGGGGTGGCCCACTGAAGCTTTCTTT	CASSSQGWPTEAFF
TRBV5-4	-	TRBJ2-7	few	TGTGCCAGCAGCTTGGAAGAGGGGTGGGCCTACGAGCAGTACTTC	CASSLEEGWAYEQYF
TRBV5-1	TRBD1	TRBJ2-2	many	TGCGCCAGCAGCCGGGACAGGGGGAACACCGGGGAGCTGTTTTTT	CASSRDRGNTGELFF
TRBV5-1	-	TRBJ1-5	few	TGCGCCAGCAGCTTGGACAGTTATCAGCCCCAGCATTTT	CASSLDSYQPQHF
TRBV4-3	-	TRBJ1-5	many	TGCGCCAGCAGCCAAGATCAGCGGCAGGGCAATCAGCCCCAGCATTTT	CASSQDQRQGNQPQHF
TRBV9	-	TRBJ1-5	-	TGTGCCAGCAGCGTAGGTCCTTCGGGGATACTTCAGCCCCAGCATTTT	CASSVGPSGILQPQHF
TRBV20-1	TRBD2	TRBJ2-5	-	TGCAGTGCCCAGTGGGGGACTAGCGGGGGGACGGCAGGGACCCAGTACTTC	CSAQWGTSGGTAGTQYF
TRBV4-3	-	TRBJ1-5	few	TGCGCCAGCAGCCAAGCCGAAAATCAGCCCCAGCATTTT	CASSQAENQPQHF
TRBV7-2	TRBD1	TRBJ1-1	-	TGTGCCAGCAGCCCTCAGAGGGGACAGGCAACTGACTTT	CASSPQRGQATDF
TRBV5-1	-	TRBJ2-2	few	TGCGCCAGCAGCCCGACCTCGAACACCGGGGAGCTGTTTTTT	CASSPTSNTGELFF
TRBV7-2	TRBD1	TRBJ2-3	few	TGTGCCAGCAGCAAGGGACAGGGTAGCGCAGATACGCAGTATTTT	CASSKGQGSADTQYF
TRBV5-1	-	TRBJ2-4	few	TGCGCCAGCAGCTTGGAGGGGGAGCCCAACATTCAGTACTTC	CASSLEGEPNIQYF
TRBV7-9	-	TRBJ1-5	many	TGTGCCAGCAGCTTAGACGGGAATCAGCCCCAGCATTTT	CASSLDGNQPQHF
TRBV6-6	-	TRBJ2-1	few	TGTGCCAGCGAAAACCCCTCCCACTCCTACAATGAGCAGTTCTTC	CASENPSHSYNEQFF
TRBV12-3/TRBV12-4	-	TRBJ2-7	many	TGTGCCAGCAGCACCCCCCGGTCTTCCTACGAGCAGTACTTC	CASSTPRSSYEQYF
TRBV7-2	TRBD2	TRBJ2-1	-	TGTGCCAGCAGCTTAGATCGGACTAGCGGGGGCTCCTACAATGAGCAGTTCTTC	CASSLDRTSGGSYNEQFF
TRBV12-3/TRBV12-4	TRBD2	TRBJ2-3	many	TGTGCCAGCAGCTACCCACCGGGGGGGGCGCAGTATTTT	CASSYPPGGAQYF
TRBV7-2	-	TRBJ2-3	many	TGTGCCAGCAGCACGGGACGCACAGATACGCAGTATTTT	CASSTGRTDTQYF
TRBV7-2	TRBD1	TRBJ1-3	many	TGTGCCAGCAGCTTAGACAGGGGGCCCCATTTGGATTTT	CASSLDRGPHLDF
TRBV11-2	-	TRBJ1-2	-	TGTGCCAGCACCCCGGGAGGGGGGGTACTGAGCTATGGCTACACCTTC	CASTPGGGVLSYGYTF